This T cell receptor (beta chain) was captured in a study of blood T cell repertoires in COVID-19. Turning to the study itself: There were acute and convalescent COVID-19 samples, and they came from the United States, Italy and Spain.

In the authors' methods: The authors estimated nucleated cell counts from reference gene primer amplification. Profiling relied on immunoSEQ multiplex PCR, and the TCRdb table lists in-frame clones only, not all of them. That table gives V, J and clone size, and the DNA gave D and trimming. There are more than 95,000 clones in the sample; about 87% occur only once, and around 16% lies in the top ten. The CDR3 runs to 15 residues. Germline-derived CDR1 and CDR2 are SGHRS and YFSETQ. J lost 2 bases, V lost 0 bases, and 2 bases had no gene match. The chain recombines TRBV5-1 with TRBJ2-5, with 9 bases lining up with TRBD2. Material for sequencing was peripheral blood. The TCR sequence derives from a man over 45 with acute or convalescent COVID-19. CDR3 residues: CASSLALAGQETQYF. The CDR3 DNA follows: TGCGCCAGCAGCTTGGCGCTAGCGGGGCAAGAGACCCAGTACTTC.